The rows below give T cell receptor beta chains drawn from one sample of a study of T cell changes during pregnancy in multiple sclerosis. Clones were read by immunoSEQ multiplex PCR, and TCRdb kept only the in-frame ones, dropping some. Found here are 30,000 to 40,000 clones, 90% to 95% of them singletons; the top ten hold 2.8%. The specimen was CD4+ T cells from peripheral blood mononuclear cells, collected in the third trimester of pregnancy. The origin of the receptors is a female donor in good health, enrolled as a control in a pregnancy study. CDR3s leave out the opening cysteine and the closing phenylalanine or tryptophan.

V gene	CDR3 protein
TRBV4-2	ASSPDRDINGQY
TRBV6-4	ASSATSGGSTDTQY
TRBV6-1	ASSERYRYSFANTGELF
TRBV6-1	ASSAWGGTDTQY
TRBV5-1	ASSSGTPNTEAF
TRBV15	ATSLVLRDTQY
TRBV7-2	ASSTTGTTYNEQF
TRBV5-4	ASSFEQGLAF
TRBV6-1	ASSGNSGRDSDTQY
TRBV19	ASSAPGQLDNEQF
TRBV29-1	SVEDLAGTGRTEAF
TRBV15	ATSRDLSGNTIY
TRBV7-3	ASSLPTGELF
TRBV28	ASSPQTSGATDTQY
TRBV27	ASSLGTGFYGYT
TRBV7-2	ASSLQGGRGFFHEQF
TRBV6-5	ASSSRQGYGYT